This T cell receptor (beta chain) was documented in a study of T cell clones after liver transplantation. Study context: Post-transplant blood was tracked for graft-donor-reactive T cell clones identified in a pre-transplant mixed lymphocyte reaction. Study-level results: Small, mixed patient groups and varying post-transplant times limit these conclusions.

As to this clone: Its antigen is currently unknown.

CDR3 length: 13 amino acids. Trimming removed 2 bases from V and 6 bases from J, with 8 bases in between. Germline CDR1 is SGHTA and CDR2 is FQGNSA. Repertoires were generated with immunoSEQ multiplex PCR, while TCRdb's copy carries only in-frame clones and drops some. The sample has 77,000 or so clones; 80% are singletons. V gene TRBV7-2 combines with J gene TRBJ1-5; no firm D call. The TCR originated in a human patient who received a liver transplant. Some of the T cells may derive from the graft donor. The source material was CD4+ T cells from blood, sampled 12 months after liver transplant. The CDR3 DNA is TGTGCCAGCAGCTTATCGGTTGGTCAGCCCCAGCATTTT. Translating it yields CASSLSVGQPQHF.